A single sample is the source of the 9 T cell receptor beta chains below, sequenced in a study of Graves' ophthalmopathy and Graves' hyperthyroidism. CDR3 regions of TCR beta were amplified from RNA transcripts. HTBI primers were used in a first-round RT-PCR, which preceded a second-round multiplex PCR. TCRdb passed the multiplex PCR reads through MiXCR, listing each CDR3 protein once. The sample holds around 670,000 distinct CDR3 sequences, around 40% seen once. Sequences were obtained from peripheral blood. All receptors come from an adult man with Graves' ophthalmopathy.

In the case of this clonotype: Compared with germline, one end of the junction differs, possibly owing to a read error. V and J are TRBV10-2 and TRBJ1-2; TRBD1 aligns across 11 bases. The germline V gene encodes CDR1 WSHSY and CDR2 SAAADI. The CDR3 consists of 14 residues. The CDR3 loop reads CASRTGQGAYGYTF. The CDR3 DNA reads TGTGCCAGCAGGACAGGACAGGGGGCGTATGGCTACACCTTC.

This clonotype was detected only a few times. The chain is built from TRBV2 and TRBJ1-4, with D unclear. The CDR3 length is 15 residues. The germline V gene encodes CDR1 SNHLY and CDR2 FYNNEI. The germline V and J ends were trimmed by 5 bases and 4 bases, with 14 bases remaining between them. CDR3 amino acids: CASSKEESRNEKLFF. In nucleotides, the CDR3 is TGTGCCAGCAGTAAAGAGGAATCGCGTAATGAAAAACTGTTTTTT.

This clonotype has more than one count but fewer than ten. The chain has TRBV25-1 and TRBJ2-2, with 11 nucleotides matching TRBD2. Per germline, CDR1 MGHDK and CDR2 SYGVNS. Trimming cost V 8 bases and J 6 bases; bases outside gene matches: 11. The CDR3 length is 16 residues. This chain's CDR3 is CASSWTSGSVAGELFF. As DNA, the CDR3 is TGTGCCAGCTCGTGGACTAGCGGGTCCGTGGCCGGGGAGCTGTTTTTT.

The CDR3: CASKGGQGGNSPLHF. The CDR3 DNA is TGTGCCAGTAAGGGGGGACAGGGAGGCAATTCACCCCTCCACTTT. V and J are TRBV19 and TRBJ1-6; 9 nucleotides align to TRBD1. Trimming removed 7 bases from V and 7 bases from J; junction bases left unmatched: 8. Per the germline V gene, CDR1 is LNHDA and CDR2 is SQIVND (reference sequence). This CDR3 spans 15 amino acids.

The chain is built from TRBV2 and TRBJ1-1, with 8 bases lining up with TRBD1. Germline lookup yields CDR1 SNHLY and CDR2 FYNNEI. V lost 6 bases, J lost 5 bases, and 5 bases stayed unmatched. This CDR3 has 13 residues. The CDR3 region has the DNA TGTGCCAGCAGAGTACAGGGGGGAACTGAAGCTTTCTTT. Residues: CASRVQGGTEAFF.

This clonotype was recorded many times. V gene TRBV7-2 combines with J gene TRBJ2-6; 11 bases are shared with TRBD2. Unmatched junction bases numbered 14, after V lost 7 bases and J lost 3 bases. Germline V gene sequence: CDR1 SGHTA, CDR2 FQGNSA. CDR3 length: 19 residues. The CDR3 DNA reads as TGTGCCAGCACCCCCTTTGGGCTAGCGGGAGGTAGTGGGGCCAACGTCCTGACTTTC. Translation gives CASTPFGLAGGSGANVLTF.

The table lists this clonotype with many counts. The CDR3 bases are TGTGCCAGCACGCACAGGGTTCAGGGCTATGGCTACACCTTC. This gives the protein CASTHRVQGYGYTF. V gene TRBV7-2 combines with J gene TRBJ1-2; D possibly corresponds to TRBD1 (6 bases). Per the germline V gene, CDR1 is SGHTA and CDR2 is FQGNSA. V lost 7 bases to trimming and J lost 4 bases, with 16 bases between them. The CDR3 has 14 amino acids. Together with reference TRBV7-2 and TRBJ1-2, the CDR3 gives the full variable domain: GAGVSQSPSNKVTEKGKDVELRCDPISGHTALYWYRQSLGQGLEFLIYFQGNSAPDKSGLPSDRFSAERTGGSVSTLTIQRTQQEDSAVYLCASTHRVQGYGYTFGSGTRLTVV.

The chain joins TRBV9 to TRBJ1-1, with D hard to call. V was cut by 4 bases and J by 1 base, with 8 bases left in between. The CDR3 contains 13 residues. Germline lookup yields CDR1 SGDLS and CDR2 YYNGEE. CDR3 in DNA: TGTGCCAGCAGCTTACGATGGAACACTGAAGCTTTCTTT. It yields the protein CASSLRWNTEAFF.

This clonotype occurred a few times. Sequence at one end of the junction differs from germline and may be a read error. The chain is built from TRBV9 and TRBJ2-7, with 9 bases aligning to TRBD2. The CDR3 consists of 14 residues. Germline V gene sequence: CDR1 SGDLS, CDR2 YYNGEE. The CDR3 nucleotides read TGTGCCAGCAGCCCCCGCGGGGGGGCCTACGAGCAGCACTTC. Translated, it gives CASSPRGGAYEQHF.